The clone carrying this TCR beta chain was counted only a few times. What it binds is not known. This specimen comes from a study of T-cell memory formation after mild COVID-19. Overall study: Largely donor-specific TCR clusters were found.

Constant-segment-primed 5'RACE gave TCR alpha and TCR beta cDNA libraries with sample barcodes and UMIs. TCRdb independently ran MiXCR on the 5' RACE reads; one entry per CDR3 protein. The sample shows about 470,000 distinct CDR3 sequences, around 27% of them seen only once. The J segment lost 3 bases and the V segment lost 4 bases, leaving 12 bases of the junction unmatched. The CDR3 contains 16 residues. Germline V gives CDR1 SQVTM, CDR2 ANQGSEA. Study-wide results and caveats: Among clones contracting day 15 to 85, CD4/CD8 was balanced, whereas later expanders leaned CD4+. Proof of SARS-CoV-2 specificity was absent for the second-wave clones that crested on day 37.

The clonotype comes from an adult woman who had mild COVID-19 (a few samples of this study predate the infection). Cell type and time point are not known. Sequencing was performed on PBMCs or a T cell subset sorted from them (not recorded which). This chain joins TRBV29-1 and TRBJ2-7, with TRBD1 identical over 10 bases. The CDR3 nucleotides read TGCAGCGTTGGAGGAAGTGAGGACAGGGGGTTCTACGAGCAGTACTTC. The encoded protein is CSVGGSEDRGFYEQYF.